This entry lists 4 T cell receptor beta chains sequenced from one sample in a study (dated by TCRdb to 2013 to 2016). Libraries were prepared through 5' RACE. The sample was run on an Illumina MiSeq. TCRdb reran the public reads through fastp at Q25 and MiXCR, keeping productive beta chains. Duplicate CDR3 protein sequences are folded into a single record with the most common DNA and genes. In this sample the table shows under 45,000 distinct CDR3 sequences, approximately 30% of which occur a single time. The ten most abundant clones make up about 3.8% of the sample. The material sequenced was tumor-infiltrating memory CD4+ T cells sorted from the breast tumor. This specimen's cell subset or site label, per the study, means: memory CD4+ T cells, CD4+CD45RO+CD25-. The receptors were sampled from a female donor with breast cancer.

This clonotype was counted many times. The V call is TRBV7-9, the J call TRBJ1-1; TRBD1 might be the D (5 bases). The CDR3 loop spans 12 amino acids. Germline CDR1 is SEHNR and CDR2 is FQNEAQ (reference sequence). V shed 4 bases and J shed 2 bases, with 5 bases lying between them. CDR3 nucleotides: TGTGCCAGCAGCTGGGACAACACTGAAGCTTTCTTT. It codes for CASSWDNTEAFF.

This sequence joins TRBV11-3 and TRBJ2-4; D ambiguous. V was shortened by 2 bases and J by 6 bases, with 11 bases between the two germline ends. The CDR3 extends over 14 amino acids. Germline-derived CDR1 and CDR2 are SGHNT and YENEEA. The CDR3 DNA follows: TGTGCCAGCAGCTTAAGGCCAATAAGAAACATTCAGTACTTC. Translated, it gives CASSLRPIRNIQYF. The full variable domain, rest sourced from reference TRBV11-3 and TRBJ2-4, is EAGVVQSPRYKIIEKKQPVAFWCNPISGHNTLYWYLQNLGQGPELLIRYENEEAVDDSQLPKDRFSAERLKGVDSTLKIQPAELGDSAVYLCASSLRPIRNIQYFGAGTRLSVL.

The gene calls are TRBV2 and TRBJ2-7; D might be TRBD1 (6 bases). Germline V gene sequence: CDR1 SNHLY, CDR2 FYNNEI. Trimming took 8 bases from V and 1 from J, leaving 12 bases between them. This CDR3 spans 13 amino acids. This CDR3 is CASGRGQSYEQYF. In nucleotides, the CDR3 is TGTGCCAGCGGCCGGGGACAATCCTACGAGCAGTACTTC.

As regards this clonotype: This may be a read error: a much more frequent sequence differs by one nucleotide. This rearrangement joins TRBV9 to TRBJ2-3; 9 positions agree with TRBD2. Germline assignment: CDR1 SGDLS and CDR2 YYNGEE. J gave up 4 bases and V 4 bases, and 10 bases lay outside the gene matches. The CDR3 extends over 16 amino acids. The CDR3 DNA follows: TGTGCCAGCAGCCAGACTGGCGGGGGGGCCGCAGATACGCAGTATTTT. Encoded protein: CASSQTGGGAADTQYF.